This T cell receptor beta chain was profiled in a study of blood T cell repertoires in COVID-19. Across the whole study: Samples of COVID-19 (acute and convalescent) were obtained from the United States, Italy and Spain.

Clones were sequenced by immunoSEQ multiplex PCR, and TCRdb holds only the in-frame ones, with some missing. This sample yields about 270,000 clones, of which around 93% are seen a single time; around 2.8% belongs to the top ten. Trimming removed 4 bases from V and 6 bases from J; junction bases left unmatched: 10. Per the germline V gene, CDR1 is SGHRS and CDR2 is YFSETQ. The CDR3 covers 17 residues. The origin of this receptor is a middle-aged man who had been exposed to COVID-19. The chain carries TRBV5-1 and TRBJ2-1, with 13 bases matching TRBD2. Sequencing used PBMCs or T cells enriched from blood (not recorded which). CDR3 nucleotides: TGCGCCAGCAGCCAGGGACTAGCGGGATTCTCCCCCAATGAGCAGTTCTTC. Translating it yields CASSQGLAGFSPNEQFF.